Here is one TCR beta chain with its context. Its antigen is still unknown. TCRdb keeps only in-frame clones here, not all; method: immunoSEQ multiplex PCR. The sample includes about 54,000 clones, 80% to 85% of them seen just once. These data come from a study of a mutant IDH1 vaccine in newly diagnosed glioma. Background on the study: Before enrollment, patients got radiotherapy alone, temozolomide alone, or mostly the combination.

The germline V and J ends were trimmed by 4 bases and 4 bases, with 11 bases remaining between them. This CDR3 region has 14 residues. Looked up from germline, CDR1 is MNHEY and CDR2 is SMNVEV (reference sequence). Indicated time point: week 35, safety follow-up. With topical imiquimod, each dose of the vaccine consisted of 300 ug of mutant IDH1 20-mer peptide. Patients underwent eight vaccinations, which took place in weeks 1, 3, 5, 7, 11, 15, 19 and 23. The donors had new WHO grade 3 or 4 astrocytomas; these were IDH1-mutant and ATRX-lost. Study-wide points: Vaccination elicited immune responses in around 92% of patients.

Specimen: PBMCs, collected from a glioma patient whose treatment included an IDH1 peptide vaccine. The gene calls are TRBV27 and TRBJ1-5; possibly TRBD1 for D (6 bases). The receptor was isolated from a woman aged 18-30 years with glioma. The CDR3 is CASSSKTGNQPQHF. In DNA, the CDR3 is TGTGCCAGCAGTTCAAAGACAGGAAATCAGCCCCAGCATTTT.